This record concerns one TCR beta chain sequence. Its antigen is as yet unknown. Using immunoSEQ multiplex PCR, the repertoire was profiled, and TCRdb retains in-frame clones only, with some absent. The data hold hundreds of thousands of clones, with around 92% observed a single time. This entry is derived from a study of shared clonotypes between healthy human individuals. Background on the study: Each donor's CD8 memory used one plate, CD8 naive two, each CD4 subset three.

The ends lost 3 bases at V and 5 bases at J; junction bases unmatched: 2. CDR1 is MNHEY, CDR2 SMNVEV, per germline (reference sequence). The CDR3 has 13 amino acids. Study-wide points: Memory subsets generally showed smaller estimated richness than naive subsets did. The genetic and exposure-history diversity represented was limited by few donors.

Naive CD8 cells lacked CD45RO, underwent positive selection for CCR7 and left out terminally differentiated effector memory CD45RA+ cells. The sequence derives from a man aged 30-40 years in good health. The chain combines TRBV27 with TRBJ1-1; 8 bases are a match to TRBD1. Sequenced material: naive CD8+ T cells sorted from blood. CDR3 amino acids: CASSFRTGTEAFF. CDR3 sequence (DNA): TGTGCCAGCAGTTTTAGGACAGGGACTGAAGCTTTCTTT.